This entry lists 7 T cell receptor beta chains sequenced from one sample in a study of blood T cell repertoires in COVID-19. TCRdb keeps only in-frame clones here, not all; method: immunoSEQ multiplex PCR. Of roughly 260,000 clones listed, roughly 85% are singletons. The specimen was peripheral blood. These receptors originate from a young woman with acute or convalescent COVID-19.

The chain combines TRBV9 with TRBJ2-1; TRBD2 matches at 11 bases. The junction had 9 bases not matched to a gene; V was cut back by 5 bases and J by 8 bases. CDR3 length equals 15 residues. Germline V gives CDR1 SGDLS, CDR2 YYNGEE. CDR3 in DNA: TGTGCCAGCAGAAGTAGCGGGAGGGCGACTGATGAGCAGTTCTTC. Its protein product is CASRSSGRATDEQFF.

This clone has more than one count but fewer than ten. The V gene is TRBV19, the J gene TRBJ1-5; TRBD1 matches at 7 bases. This CDR3 is 16 amino acids long. J lost 1 base, V lost 6 bases, and 9 bases had no gene match. The germline V gene encodes CDR1 LNHDA and CDR2 SQIVND (reference sequence). For the CDR3, the DNA is TGTGCCAGTAGACCGCCAGGGGGTTGGAGCAATCAGCCCCAGCATTTT. It translates to CASRPPGGWSNQPQHF. Full variable domain (rest looked up from reference TRBV19 and TRBJ1-5): DGGITQSPKYLFRKEGQNVTLSCEQNLNHDAMYWYRQDPGQGLRLIYYSQIVNDFQKGDIAEGYSVSREKKESFPLTVTSAQKNPTAFYLCASRPPGGWSNQPQHFGDGTRLSIL.

This chain links TRBV4-3 with TRBJ1-2, with TRBD1 identical over 7 bases. V dropped 0 bases and J dropped 6; count of bases not matched to a gene: 10. The germline CDR1 and CDR2 sequences are LGHNA and YSLEER. This CDR3 is 16 amino acids long. The CDR3 sequence: CASSQDLRGPSDGYTF. For the CDR3, the DNA is TGCGCCAGCAGCCAAGATTTGAGGGGGCCTTCGGATGGCTACACCTTC.

V usage is TRBV30 and J usage is TRBJ1-1, with 7 nucleotides matching TRBD1. In germline, CDR1 is GTSNPN, CDR2 SVGIG (reference sequence). J gave up 1 base and V 3 bases, and 5 bases lay outside the gene matches. The CDR3 runs 14 residues. CDR3 sequence reads: CAWRRQGPNTEAFF. The CDR3 coding sequence is TGTGCCTGGAGGCGACAGGGACCGAACACTGAAGCTTTCTTT.

CDR3 coding DNA: TGTGCCAGCAGCTCACAGGGGACTAACTATGGCTACACCTTC. Its protein product is CASSSQGTNYGYTF. The V call is TRBV7-2, the J call TRBJ1-2, with 7 bases identical to TRBD1. The V segment lost 4 bases and the J segment 0 bases; nucleotides outside the gene matches: 2. Germline-derived CDR1 and CDR2 are SGHTA and FQGNSA. The length of the CDR3 is 14 residues.

This sequence joins TRBV6-5 and TRBJ1-1; perhaps TRBD1 as D (5 bases). In germline, CDR1 is MNHEY, CDR2 SVGAGI. The CDR3 loop spans 15 amino acids. V was pared by 6 bases and J by 1 base, with 15 bases between. DNA for the CDR3: TGTGCCAGCAGCCTCCATGACAGTTGGAACACTGAAGCTTTCTTT. Its translation: CASSLHDSWNTEAFF.

A single count supports this clone. This rearrangement joins TRBV5-1 to TRBJ2-1; D might be TRBD2 (5 bases). The CDR3 loop spans 14 amino acids. The germline CDR1 and CDR2 sequences are SGHRS and YFSETQ. V was shortened by 5 bases and J by 6 bases, with 15 bases between the two germline ends. Here the CDR3 reads CASSATTPLNEQFF. The CDR3 DNA follows: TGCGCCAGCAGTGCGACTACTCCCCTCAATGAGCAGTTCTTC.